The TCR beta chain described here comes from a study of human T cells and chemical hapten exposure. Study context: Yields of TCR per sample differed, chiefly owing to small differences in pooled library volume.

It was the library that attached unique molecular identifiers to individual cDNA molecules. MiXCR, run by TCRdb on the RACE reads, gives a single entry per CDR3 protein. The data hold around 130,000 distinct CDR3 sequences, with roughly 9% observed a single time. Specified time point: healthy volunteer bleed at 2 weeks. The template was total RNA from unfractionated whole blood. This CDR3 spans 15 amino acids. The V segment lost 4 bases and the J segment 5 bases; nucleotides outside the gene matches: 6. Germline V gives CDR1 SGHNT, CDR2 YYREEE (reference sequence). This clonotype was counted a few times.

Material for sequencing was whole blood. The chain has TRBV5-4 and TRBJ2-3, with 11 bases fitting TRBD2. This clonotype was obtained from a male donor in good health. Some clones in this sample may be carry-over from other donors' samples. CDR3 in amino acids: CASSELAGVRDTQYF. The CDR3 DNA reads TGTGCCAGCAGCGAACTAGCGGGAGTAAGAGATACGCAGTATTTT.